This TCR beta chain originates from a study of human T cells and chemical hapten exposure. TCRdb reanalysed the RACE reads using MiXCR and keeps one entry per CDR3 protein. The table lists approximately 97,000 distinct CDR3 sequences, 25% to 35% of them singletons. Regarding time point: patch test 3, about 24 weeks after DPC sensitization. Treatment of the sample: therapeutic diphenylcyclopropenone sensitization with weekly scalp DPC. The CDR3 is 13 residues long. Germline-derived CDR1 and CDR2 are SGHTA and FQGTGA. Between the trimmed V and J ends, which lost 3 bases and 4 bases, there was a span of 7 bases.

The sequence came from a man in his forties with alopecia areata. Some clones in this sample may be carry-over from other donors' samples. The rearrangement uses TRBV7-3 and TRBJ1-5; no clear D gene. The sample in question was whole blood, obtained in connection with sensitization to the hapten diphenylcyclopropenone (DPC). The CDR3 DNA reads TGTGCCAGCAGCTTGGAGCGAAATCAGCCCCAGCATTTT. Residues: CASSLERNQPQHF.